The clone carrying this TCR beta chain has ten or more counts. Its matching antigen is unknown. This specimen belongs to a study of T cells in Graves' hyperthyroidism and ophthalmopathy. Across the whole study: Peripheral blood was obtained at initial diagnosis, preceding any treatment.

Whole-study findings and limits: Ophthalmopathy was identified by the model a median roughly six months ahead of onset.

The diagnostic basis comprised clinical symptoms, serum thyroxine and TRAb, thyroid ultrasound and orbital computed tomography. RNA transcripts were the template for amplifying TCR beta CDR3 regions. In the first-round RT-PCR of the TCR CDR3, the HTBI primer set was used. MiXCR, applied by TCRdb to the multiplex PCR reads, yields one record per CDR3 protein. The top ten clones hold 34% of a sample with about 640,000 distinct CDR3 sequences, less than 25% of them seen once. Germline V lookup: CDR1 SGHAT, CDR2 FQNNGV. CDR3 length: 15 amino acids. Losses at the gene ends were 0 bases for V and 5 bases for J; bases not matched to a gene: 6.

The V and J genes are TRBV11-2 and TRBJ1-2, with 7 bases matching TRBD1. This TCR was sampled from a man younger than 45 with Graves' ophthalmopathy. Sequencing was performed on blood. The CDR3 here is CASSLDPRTGYGYTF. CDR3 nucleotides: TGTGCCAGCAGCTTAGATCCTCGGACAGGTTATGGCTACACCTTC.